These 23 T cell receptor beta chains share one sample of origin, sequenced in a study of blood T cells in healthy people across ages. Using a J-beta primer mix together with a sample-barcoded 5' primer, a second PCR was run for roughly 6 to 12 cycles. TCRdb reanalysed the 5' RACE reads using MiXCR and keeps one entry per CDR3 protein. The sample has around 1,000,000 distinct CDR3 sequences, 25% seen once. The sample was also linked to a second study, of T cells of mothers and their children.

The material sequenced was blood. These receptors were collected from a girl aged 2-15 years in good health.

There are a few counts of this clonotype. V usage is TRBV29-1 and J usage is TRBJ2-1; D assignment may be TRBD1 or TRBD2 (6 bases each). Germline CDR1 reads SQVTM; CDR2 reads ANQGSEA. CDR3 size: 16 residues. Deletions cut 0 bases from V and 2 bases from J, with 14 bases between. CDR3 in DNA: TGCAGCGTTGAAGATCTAGGGGGGCGTACCTACAATGAGCAGTTCTTC. This sequence encodes CSVEDLGGRTYNEQFF.

J is TRBJ1-1 and V is TRBV12-3 or TRBV12-4; D is unresolved. This CDR3 region has 14 residues. The V and J ends lost 6 bases and 1 base respectively, with 12 bases between them. The CDR3 DNA follows: TGTGCCAGCAGAGCGGGTTACCGGAACACTGAAGCTTTCTTT. Its translation is CASRAGYRNTEAFF.

The chain recombines TRBV28 with TRBJ1-4; D perhaps matches TRBD1 (6 bases). Between the trimmed V and J ends, which lost 4 bases and 3 bases, there was a span of 12 bases. The CDR3 is 15 residues long. In germline, CDR1 is MDHEN, CDR2 SYDVKM. CDR3 protein: CASSSVDSSNEKLFF. The DNA for the CDR3 is TGTGCCAGCAGTTCCGTGGACAGCTCTAATGAAAAACTGTTTTTT.

J is TRBJ1-3 and V is TRBV4-2; 10 nucleotides line up with TRBD1. This CDR3 has 17 amino acids. Germline V gene sequence: CDR1 LGHNA, CDR2 YNFKEQ. V shed 5 bases and J 2 bases; nucleotides not matched to a gene: 9. The CDR3 coding sequence is TGTGCCAGCAGCTCACCGGGGACAGGGGAACCTGGAAACACCATATATTTT. Protein product: CASSSPGTGEPGNTIYF.

This chain uses TRBV10-2 with TRBJ2-7; weak D call: TRBD2 (5 bases). The assigned J gene may be wrong: the sequence end matches TRBJ2-1 better. The germline V gene encodes CDR1 WSHSY and CDR2 SAAADI. The CDR3 loop spans 17 amino acids. DNA of the CDR3: TGCGCCAGCAGTGAGTCGAGTACAGCCTGGAGGAACAATGAGCAGTTCTTC. Encoded protein: CASSESSTAWRNNEQFF.

This chain links TRBV21-1 with TRBJ1-4. TRBV21-1 is designated a pseudogene. The CDR3 runs to 10 residues. This CDR3 is CARAGEELFF. The CDR3 DNA reads as TGTGCCCGAGCAGGGGAAGAACTGTTTTTT.

The V call is TRBV20-1, the J call TRBJ2-2; 8 nucleotides agree with TRBD1. Germline CDR1 is DFQATT and CDR2 is SNEGSKA (reference sequence). Trimming cost V 5 bases and J 6 bases; bases outside gene matches: 5. This CDR3 contains 13 residues. CDR3 in DNA: TGCAGTGCTCTGGCGGACAGGGCCGGGGAGCTGTTTTTT. Amino acids: CSALADRAGELFF.

The chain uses TRBV12-3 or TRBV12-4 and TRBJ2-5; a possible D gene is TRBD1 (5 bases). The V end lost 0 bases, the J end lost 1 base, and 12 bases lay between the germline ends. The CDR3 consists of 16 residues. The CDR3 DNA sequence: TGTGCCAGCAGTTTAGCTAGGGGCTACTCCCAAGAGACCCAGTACTTC. Protein: CASSLARGYSQETQYF.

This sequence joins TRBV5-5 and TRBJ2-1, with D perhaps assigned TRBD1 or TRBD2 (5 bases each). This CDR3 is built from 16 residues. Trimming removed 0 bases at V and 10 bases at J, with 20 bases between. Germline loops: CDR1 SGHKS, CDR2 YYEKEE (reference sequence). CDR3 DNA sequence: TGTGCCAGCAGCTTGGACCCACTGGGGGTTACAATGGAGCAGTTCTTC. This gives the protein CASSLDPLGVTMEQFF.

The CDR3 reads CASSLVAPSGSNEQFF. CDR3 bases: TGTGCCAGCAGCTTAGTTGCCCCTAGCGGGAGTAATGAGCAGTTCTTC. J is TRBJ2-5 and V is TRBV7-9, with 10 bases that match TRBD2. The assigned J gene may be wrong: the sequence end matches TRBJ2-1 better. CDR3 length: 16 residues. Germline CDR1 reads SEHNR; CDR2 reads FQNEAQ (reference sequence).

This clonotype was detected a few times. The rearrangement uses TRBV29-1 and TRBJ2-7, with D possibly matching TRBD2 (6 bases). Germline CDR1 SQVTM, CDR2 ANQGSEA. The CDR3 extends over 12 amino acids. Trimming stripped 6 bases from V and 3 bases from J, with 12 bases between. CDR3 amino acids: CSVGGPIYEQYF. The CDR3 nucleotides read TGCAGCGTCGGGGGACCCATCTACGAGCAGTACTTC.

The rearrangement uses TRBV7-3 and TRBJ2-1; TRBD2 matches at 9 bases. Germline V gives CDR1 SGHTA, CDR2 FQGTGA. Germline trimming cut 5 bases from V and 3 bases from J; bases unmatched to any gene: 5. The CDR3 covers 15 residues. CDR3 in amino acids: CASSVSGRNYNEQFF. As DNA, the CDR3 is TGTGCCAGCAGCGTAAGCGGGAGGAACTACAATGAGCAGTTCTTC.

V gene TRBV25-1 combines with J gene TRBJ2-1; TRBD2 matches 12 bases. CDR1 and CDR2 from the germline V gene are MGHDK and SYGVNS. CDR3 size: 15 residues. The J segment lost 9 bases and the V segment lost 4 bases, leaving 7 bases of the junction unmatched. DNA for the CDR3: TGTGCCAGCAGTGTGGGGACTAGCGGGTGGGGTGAGCAGTTCTTC. Encoded protein: CASSVGTSGWGEQFF.

This clonotype was picked up a small number of times. The chain carries TRBV27 and TRBJ2-7, with no clear D. Germline V gives CDR1 MNHEY, CDR2 SMNVEV (reference sequence). The CDR3 runs to 13 residues. V lost 4 bases and J lost 2, with 9 bases in between. CDR3 nucleotide sequence: TGTGCCAGCAGTTATGACTCAACCTACGAGCAGTACTTC. Its protein product is CASSYDSTYEQYF.

This chain uses TRBV15 with TRBJ2-5, with D perhaps TRBD2 (7 bases). Germline V gene lookup returns CDR1 LNHNV and CDR2 YYDKDF (reference sequence). This CDR3 has 17 amino acids. V dropped 4 bases and J dropped 4 bases, with 22 bases sitting between them. CDR3 nucleotide sequence: TGTGCCACCAGCACTAACCGAGGGGGGGAGTGGCGAGAGACCCAGTACTTC. Its protein is CATSTNRGGEWRETQYF.

Of note for this clonotype: The junction departs from the called germline gene at one end, perhaps through a read error. The V gene is TRBV27, the J gene TRBJ2-3; D may be TRBD1 (6 bases). The CDR3 covers 16 residues. In germline, CDR1 is MNHEY, CDR2 SMNVEV (reference sequence). DNA for the CDR3: TGTGCCAGCAGTTTATCGCCGTGGGGATCGACAGGTACGCAGTATTTT. Its protein product is CASSLSPWGSTGTQYF.

The chain couples TRBV25-1 to TRBJ1-4; D remains ambiguous. The V gene's germline CDR1 is MGHDK and CDR2 SYGVNS. CDR3 size: 14 residues. V dropped 8 bases and J dropped 0 bases, with 10 bases sitting between them. CDR3 coding DNA: TGTGCCAGCTCCTACGTGGCAACTAATGAAAAACTGTTTTTT. Encoded protein: CASSYVATNEKLFF.

The sample holds many counts of this clonotype. This sequence joins TRBV19 and TRBJ2-4; D unclear. The CDR3 sequence is 15 residues long. CDR1 is LNHDA and CDR2 is SQIVND in the germline V gene (reference sequence). Trimming cost V 5 bases and J 0 bases, with 11 bases left between them. CDR3 DNA: TGTGCCAGTAGTTCCGGCAAGTTAGCCAAAAACATTCAGTACTTC. Amino acids: CASSSGKLAKNIQYF.

The chain links TRBV13 to TRBJ1-2; no firm D call. From germline, CDR1 is PRHDT and CDR2 FYEKMQ (reference sequence). The CDR3 length is 16 residues. The V end lost 1 base, the J end lost 4 bases, and 16 bases lay between the germline ends. CDR3: CASSLEVGDHFYGYTF. The DNA for the CDR3 is TGTGCCAGCAGCTTAGAGGTCGGGGATCACTTCTATGGCTACACCTTC. Based on the CDR3 plus reference TRBV13 and TRBJ1-2, the full variable domain is AAGVIQSPRHLIKEKRETATLKCYPIPRHDTVYWYQQGPGQDPQFLISFYEKMQSDKGSIPDRFSAQQFSDYHSELNMSSLELGDSALYFCASSLEVGDHFYGYTFGSGTRLTVV.

This clonotype has only a few counts. The gene calls are TRBV29-1 and TRBJ2-5; 10 nucleotides align to TRBD1. The length of the CDR3 is 17 residues. Looked up from germline, CDR1 is SQVTM and CDR2 is ANQGSEA. V lost 6 bases and J lost 5; bases outside the gene matches: 18. CDR3 residues: CSVDPYAGTGDWETQYF. Written as DNA, the CDR3 is TGCAGCGTCGACCCCTATGCCGGGACAGGGGACTGGGAGACCCAGTACTTC.

The V call is TRBV7-6, the J call TRBJ1-2; D remains ambiguous. Germline assignment: CDR1 SGHVS and CDR2 FNYEAQ. The CDR3 is 13 residues long. The V end was cut by 5 bases, the J end by 0 bases, with 7 bases between. CDR3 in DNA: TGTGCCAGCAGCATGAAGGCTAACTATGGCTACACCTTC. The encoded protein is CASSMKANYGYTF.

The chain uses TRBV6-5 and TRBJ2-5, with 7 bases aligning to TRBD2. With 3 bases clipped from V and 2 bases from J, the junction kept 9 bases outside the gene matches. Germline V lookup: CDR1 MNHEY, CDR2 SVGAGI. This CDR3 spans 16 amino acids. The CDR3 loop is CASSYGGGGDQETQYF. The CDR3 region has the DNA TGTGCCAGCAGTTATGGGGGGGGTGGGGATCAAGAGACCCAGTACTTC.

J is TRBJ2-5 and V is TRBV6-6; TRBD2 aligns across 9 bases. The CDR3 sequence is 15 residues long. Germline V gives CDR1 MNHNY, CDR2 SVGAGI (reference sequence). Germline trimming cut 5 bases from V and 11 bases from J; bases unmatched to any gene: 15. The DNA of the CDR3 is TGTGCCAGCAGTAGAAAGCGGGAGGCCCCTTATGCGCAGTACTTC. Its protein is CASSRKREAPYAQYF.